Included here is one TCR beta chain sequence, with context. What antigen it recognizes has not been identified. Base quality data are lacking; no much larger clone is found one base away. CDR3 length: 17 amino acids, cysteine to phenylalanine. Only the CDR3 portion is preserved as DNA: 51 bases, with reading frame beginning at the first base. The V end gives up 6 bases and the J end 3 bases, leaving 13 bases in the junction not matched to a gene. For CDR1 and CDR2, the germline V gene (reference sequence) lists LNHDA and SQIVND. The data originate from a study of shared clonotypes between healthy human individuals (dated by TCRdb to the early 2020s). Background on the whole study: The cohort included three men and a couple of women between 18 and 49 years of age. To increase sequencing depth and limit assay-specific biases, TCR repertoire library preparation and sequencing were carried out by different laboratories using diverse techniques. Blood TCR repertoires of roughly five healthy adults were deeply sequenced to estimate repertoire size and the extent of clonotype sharing between individuals. For each donor, three plates each were used for CD4 naive and CD4 memory, two plates were used for CD8 naive, and one plate was used for CD8 memory. Leukapheresis yielded between about 0.94 and 9.5 billion PBMCs per donor. Results and caveats for the whole study, not just this receptor: Based on pairwise subsampling, the degree of clonotype sharing among donors was expected to be affected by sequencing depth. Sampling was limited to blood, and TCR repertoires in tissue likely differ from TCR repertoires in blood. Because the study included only a small number of donors, the genetic and exposure-history diversity represented was limited. Even with the large sequencing depth, rarefaction of the sorted-subset datasets indicated that sequencing was incomplete. About 4.5% of naive CD4, approximately 3.7% of naive CD8, approximately 2.2% of memory CD4, and approximately 0.39% of memory CD8 clonotypes were shared across a few donors. Compared with non-shared clonotypes, clonotypes shared by all four sorted-subset donors had higher generation probabilities. Estimated clonotype richness was generally larger for naive than for memory subsets.

Using the deep immunoSEQ assay, multiplex PCR amplified TCR CDR3 regions from genomic DNA. Genomic DNA extracted from each cell subset was distributed evenly over all wells of several immunoSEQ 96-well plates, and each plate served as one replicate. For sorted subsets, approximately 200 ng of genomic DNA, equivalent to roughly 33,000 T cell genomes, went into each replicate PCR. Purified libraries were quantified with a Qubit 3.0 fluorometer, sized on a Bioanalyzer 2100, and re-quantified with the KAPA Library Quantification kit. A separate single-read 150-cycle Illumina NextSeq 550 flow cell was used to sequence each immunoSEQ 96-well plate. The authors' pipeline ran thus. The immunoSEQ output contained only junctional sequences without quality scores, so filtering could not match that applied to full-length reads. To assign V/J genes and CDR3, sequences were annotated against IMGT germline references using PyIR, a Python wrapper for IgBLAST v1.9. Reads were removed for weak V/J assignments (E-value above 1e-6), missing CDR3, stop codons, out-of-frame junctions, or ambiguous translated residues. V3J clonotypes were defined as sequences sharing the same inferred V gene, J gene, and CDR3 amino acid sequence. Percentage overlap between repertoires was calculated by dividing the number of shared unique clonotypes by the size of the smaller repertoire. Richness of each repertoire was evaluated using RTK rarefaction, the Chao1 estimator, and Recon v2.1 estimates of unobserved clonotypes. For all TCRbeta clonotypes obtained by the gDNA method from several donors, generation probabilities were computed with OLGA. As stored in TCRdb, this immuneACCESS dataset retains in-frame rearrangements with V and J assigned. A fraction of the clones does not appear; measured against another copy, unresolved V genes explain less than half of the discrepancy, and the remainder lacks a known reason. Clone size and the V and J calls come from that table; the DNA yielded D and trimming. In this sample the table shows about 2.1 million clones, about 94% of which occur a single time. Under 2% of the sample comes from the top ten.

For the CD8 naive samples, CD45RO-negative cells were positively selected for CCR7, yielding a CD45RA+CCR7+ population from which TemRA cells were excluded. Donors were healthy HIV-negative adults with no recently reported acute infections or vaccinations. All donors were Caucasian adults living in Nashville, Tennessee, USA. Blood was collected by leukapheresis, and PBMCs were isolated by Ficoll-Histopaque density gradient centrifugation and then cryopreserved in liquid nitrogen vapor phase. Analytical flow cytometry was used to check the purity and quantity of each magnetically sorted T cell population. From each sorted fraction, genomic DNA was isolated and quantified by UV absorbance on a Nanodrop 2000c.

This receptor was taken from a man in his late teens or twenties in good health. Some clones in this sample may be carry-over from other donors' samples. Sequencing was performed on naive CD8+ T cells from PBMCs. The cell subset or site label on this specimen signifies: CD45RA+CCR7+. The sequence links TRBV19 to TRBJ1-5, with 8 bases matching TRBD1. The CDR3 protein is CASSLGGQGALNQPQHF. In nucleotides, the sequence is TGTGCCAGTAGCCTCGGAGGGCAGGGGGCCCTCAATCAGCCCCAGCATTTT. With the rest looked up from the reference TRBV19 and TRBJ1-5 genes rather than sequenced, the full variable domain is DGGITQSPKYLFRKEGQNVTLSCEQNLNHDAMYWYRQDPGQGLRLIYYSQIVNDFQKGDIAEGYSVSREKKESFPLTVTSAQKNPTAFYLCASSLGGQGALNQPQHFGDGTRLSIL.